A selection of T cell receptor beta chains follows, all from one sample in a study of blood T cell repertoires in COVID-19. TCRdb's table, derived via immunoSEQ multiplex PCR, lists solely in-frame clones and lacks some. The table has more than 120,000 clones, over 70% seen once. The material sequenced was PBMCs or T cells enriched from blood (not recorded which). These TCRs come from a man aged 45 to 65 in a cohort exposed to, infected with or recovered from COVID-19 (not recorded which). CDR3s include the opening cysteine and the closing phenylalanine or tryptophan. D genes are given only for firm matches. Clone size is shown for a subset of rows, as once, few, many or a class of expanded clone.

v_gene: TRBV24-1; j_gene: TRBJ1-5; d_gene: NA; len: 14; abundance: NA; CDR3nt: TGTGCCACCAAAGGACACCTAGCGCATCAGCCCCAGCATTTT; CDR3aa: CATKGHLAHQPQHF
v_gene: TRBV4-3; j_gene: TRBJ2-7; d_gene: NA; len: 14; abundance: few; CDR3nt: TGCGCCAGCAGCCAAGATCGACTAGTCTCCGAGCAGTACTTC; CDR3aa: CASSQDRLVSEQYF
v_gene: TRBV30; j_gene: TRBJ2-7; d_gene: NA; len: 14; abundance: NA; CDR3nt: TGTGCCTGGAGGGCGTCAGGGTGGGCCTACGAGCAGTACTTC; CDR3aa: CAWRASGWAYEQYF
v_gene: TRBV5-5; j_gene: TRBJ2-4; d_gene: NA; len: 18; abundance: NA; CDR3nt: TGTGCCAGCAGCTTGAATGTAGGGGGTCCTCTAGCCAAAAACATTCAGTACTTC; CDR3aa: CASSLNVGGPLAKNIQYF
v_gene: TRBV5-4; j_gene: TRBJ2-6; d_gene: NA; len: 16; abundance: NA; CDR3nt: TGTGCCAGCAGCATCCCAGGGTCTACCGGGGCCAACGTCCTGACTTTC; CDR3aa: CASSIPGSTGANVLTF
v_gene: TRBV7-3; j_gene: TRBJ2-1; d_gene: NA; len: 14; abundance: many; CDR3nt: TGTGCCAGCAGCTCTGATCCTAGCATAGGTGAGCAGTTCTTC; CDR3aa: CASSSDPSIGEQFF
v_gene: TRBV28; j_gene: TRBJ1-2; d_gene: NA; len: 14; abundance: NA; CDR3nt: TGTGCCAGCAGTTCAGGGTACGAGAACTATGGCTACACCTTC; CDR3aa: CASSSGYENYGYTF
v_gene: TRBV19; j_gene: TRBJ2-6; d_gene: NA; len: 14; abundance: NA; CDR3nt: TGTGCCAGTAGGCCAGGGACTGGGGCCAACGTCCTGACTTTC; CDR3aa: CASRPGTGANVLTF
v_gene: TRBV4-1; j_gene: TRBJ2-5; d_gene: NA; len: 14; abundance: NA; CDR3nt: TGCGCCAGCAGCCAGGCCCGGACAGTAGAGACCCAGTACTTC; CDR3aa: CASSQARTVETQYF
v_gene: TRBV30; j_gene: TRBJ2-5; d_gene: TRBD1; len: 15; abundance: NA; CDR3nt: TGTGCCTGGAGTAAAAACAGGGGTCAGACGGAGACCCAGTACTTC; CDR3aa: CAWSKNRGQTETQYF
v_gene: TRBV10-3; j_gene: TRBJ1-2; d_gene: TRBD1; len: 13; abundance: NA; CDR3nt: TGTGCCATCAGCCTCGACAGGGAATATGGCTACACCTTC; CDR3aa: CAISLDREYGYTF
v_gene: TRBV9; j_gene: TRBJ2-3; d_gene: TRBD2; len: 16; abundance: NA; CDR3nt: TGTGCCAGCAGCGTAATTAGCGGGGATATGGCAGATACGCAGTATTTT; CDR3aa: CASSVISGDMADTQYF